A single T cell receptor beta chain is shown here with its context. These data come from a study of shared clonotypes between healthy human individuals. This CDR3 spans 14 amino acids. The germline V gene has CDR1 SGHNT and CDR2 YYREEE (reference sequence). With 2 bases removed from V and 4 bases from J, the gap between germline ends came to 9 bases. Only Caucasian adults living in Nashville, Tennessee made up the donor group. The assay was run at deep level. The table came from immunoSEQ multiplex PCR; TCRdb's copy has only in-frame clones and leaves some out. The sample has 190,000 or so clones, approximately 92% seen once.

V gene TRBV5-4 combines with J gene TRBJ1-4; maybe TRBD1 (6 bases). The TCR sequence derives from a woman aged 25 to 39 in good health. Material: naive CD4+ T cells sorted from blood. Subset here: CD45RA+ positively selected. Here the CDR3 reads CASSLGGGNEKLFF. CDR3 nucleotides: TGTGCCAGCAGCTTAGGGGGGGGTAATGAAAAACTGTTTTTT.